This T cell receptor beta chain is drawn from a study of blood T cell repertoires in COVID-19. For the study at large: Samples came from the United States, Italy and Spain, spanning acute and convalescent COVID-19. Nucleic acid was either cDNA or gDNA, and it came from T cells, B-cell-depleted T cells, or PBMCs.

The CDR3 is 13 residues long. J gave up 8 bases and V 3 bases, and 4 bases lay outside the gene matches. Per germline, CDR1 MDHEN and CDR2 SYDVKM. Authors' data handling: It was from reference gene primer amplification that nucleated cell counts were estimated. Data came from immunoSEQ multiplex PCR; TCRdb stores just in-frame clones and leaves some out. That table furnishes V, J and clone size, whereas the DNA furnished D and trimming. Altogether 72,000 or so clones are present, about 81% being singletons, with the ten largest covering 9.2%. Sequences were obtained from peripheral blood. The chain has TRBV28 and TRBJ2-1; TRBD2 matches 7 bases. This sequence originates from a human donor in a cohort sampled during active COVID-19. The CDR3 DNA reads TGTGCCAGCAGTTTCGGTGCGGGAGATGAGCAGTTCTTC. This sequence encodes CASSFGAGDEQFF.